The 9 T cell receptor beta chains given below trace back to one sample, sequenced in a study of blood T cell repertoires in COVID-19. TCRdb keeps only in-frame clones here, not all; method: immunoSEQ multiplex PCR. The profile covers under 300,000 clones, with about 83% appearing a single time and 5.7% taken by the ten largest. The sample consisted of peripheral blood. The receptors come from a man older than 75 with acute or convalescent COVID-19.

The rearrangement uses TRBV19 and TRBJ2-3; TRBD2 might be the D (5 bases). Germline-derived CDR1 and CDR2 are LNHDA and SQIVND (reference sequence). The CDR3 length is 11 residues. V was trimmed by 4 bases and J by 6 bases, leaving 5 bases between them. The CDR3 DNA sequence: TGTGCCAGTAGTAGGGAGGATACGCAGTATTTT. This translates into CASSREDTQYF.

This chain connects TRBV9 to TRBJ2-2, with TRBD1 matching 7 bases. The CDR3 totals 15 residues. V was clipped by 4 bases and J by 1 base; unmatched bases: 4. Germline V gene lookup returns CDR1 SGDLS and CDR2 YYNGEE. In nucleotides, the CDR3 is TGTGCCAGCAGCCAACAGGGGCTGAACACCGGGGAGCTGTTTTTT. Amino acid sequence: CASSQQGLNTGELFF.

The rearrangement joins TRBV27 to TRBJ2-5; possibly TRBD2 for D (5 bases). The CDR3 runs to 16 residues. Germline lookup yields CDR1 MNHEY and CDR2 SMNVEV (reference sequence). Trimming left V 5 bases short and J 4 bases short, with 20 bases between. This CDR3 is CASSPASPGMRETQYF. As DNA, the CDR3 is TGTGCCAGCAGTCCCGCGTCACCGGGGATGCGAGAGACCCAGTACTTC.

The chain joins TRBV15 to TRBJ2-1; 9 bases map to TRBD1. Per the germline V gene, CDR1 is LNHNV and CDR2 is YYDKDF (reference sequence). V was clipped by 5 bases and J by 7 bases; unmatched bases: 9. This CDR3 region has 15 residues. The CDR3 protein is CATSLYRGLWNEQFF. In nucleotides, the CDR3 is TGTGCCACCAGCTTATACAGGGGGCTCTGGAATGAGCAGTTCTTC.

This sequence joins TRBV14 and TRBJ2-1, with 11 nucleotides matching TRBD2. V lost 2 bases and J lost 5; bases outside the gene matches: 5. Germline V lookup: CDR1 SGHDN, CDR2 FVKESK. The CDR3 spans 16 residues. CDR3 sequence: CASSQMRLAGNNEQFF. For the CDR3, the DNA is TGTGCCAGCAGCCAAATGCGACTAGCGGGAAACAATGAGCAGTTCTTC.

This chain uses TRBV18 with TRBJ2-7; D is uncertain. There are 14 residues in the CDR3. The V gene lost 3 bases and the J gene lost 5 bases, with 14 bases spanning the gap. Looked up from germline, CDR1 is KGHSH and CDR2 is LQKENI. The CDR3: CASSPYSKYDEQYF. In DNA, the CDR3 is TGTGCCAGCTCACCCTACTCTAAGTATGACGAGCAGTACTTC.

The gene calls are TRBV7-9 and TRBJ1-1; D not certain. Trimming stripped 1 base from V and 2 bases from J, with 8 bases between. The CDR3 length is 14 residues. CDR1 is SEHNR and CDR2 is FQNEAQ in the germline V gene (reference sequence). The CDR3 region is CASSLGGVNTEAFF. For the CDR3, the DNA is TGTGCCAGCAGCTTAGGGGGAGTCAACACTGAAGCTTTCTTT.

The chain links TRBV27 to TRBJ1-1, with 10 positions matching TRBD1. CDR1 is MNHEY, CDR2 SMNVEV, per germline (reference sequence). V shed 6 bases and J 2 bases; nucleotides not matched to a gene: 9. The CDR3 sequence is 16 residues long. CDR3 DNA: TGTGCCAGCAGCCGGGACAGGGGTCTCCTAAACACTGAAGCTTTCTTT. It translates to CASSRDRGLLNTEAFF.

This clone was recorded a few times. This chain connects TRBV6-6 to TRBJ1-2; the match to TRBD1 covers 7 bases. Germline values: CDR1 MNHNY, CDR2 SVGAGI (reference sequence). The CDR3 covers 17 residues. V lost 5 bases and J lost 8; bases outside the gene matches: 20. The CDR3 loop reads CASSPIQGRRTLGGYTF. The CDR3 coding sequence is TGTGCCAGCAGTCCAATACAGGGGCGAAGGACCCTGGGCGGCTACACCTTC.